The 27 T cell receptor beta chains reported below all come from one sample, sequenced in a study of T cell repertoires in aging, cancer and after chemotherapy. Peripheral blood genomic DNA, not sorted cells or RNA, was the template. Multiplex touch-down PCR with TRB-A/B primers amplified rearranged V-D-J TRB sequences. TCRdb processed the multiplex PCR reads anew with MiXCR; each CDR3 protein has one entry. This table holds around 4,900 distinct CDR3 sequences, less than 75% found once. Sequenced: blood. The receptor source for this set is a human donor with a solid tumor.

A single count supports this clonotype. The V gene is TRBV27, the J gene TRBJ1-4; TRBD1 matches at 7 bases. This CDR3 region has 17 residues. The ends lost 7 bases at V and 0 bases at J; junction bases unmatched: 11. Per the germline V gene, CDR1 is MNHEY and CDR2 is SMNVEV (reference sequence). The CDR3 DNA sequence: TGTGCCAGCACTTACAGGGGCGCGATAACAACTAATGAAAAACTGTTTTTT. Its protein is CASTYRGAITTNEKLFF.

The chain recombines TRBV29-1 with TRBJ2-3, with a tentative D call TRBD2 (6 bases). The CDR3 runs to 16 residues. From germline, CDR1 is SQVTM and CDR2 ANQGSEA. V was pared by 1 base and J by 0 bases, with 14 bases between. CDR3: CSVEAPRGSSTDTQYF. The CDR3 nucleotides are TGCAGCGTTGAAGCCCCCCGGGGGTCGAGCACAGATACGCAGTATTTT.

The chain joins TRBV20-1 to TRBJ2-3; D is ambiguous. Germline CDR1 DFQATT, CDR2 SNEGSKA (reference sequence). Trimming cost V 0 bases and J 1 base, with 11 bases left between them. The CDR3 sequence is 15 residues long. CDR3 sequence reads: CSARDLRWGTDTQYF. CDR3 sequence (DNA): TGCAGTGCTAGAGATCTCCGGTGGGGCACAGATACGCAGTATTTT.

The rearrangement uses TRBV6-5 and TRBJ1-2, with 9 bases matching TRBD1. V gave up 2 bases and J gave up 2 bases; unmatched junction bases: 6. CDR1 and CDR2 from the germline V gene are MNHEY and SVGAGI. The length of the CDR3 is 16 residues. The CDR3 DNA follows: TGTGCCAGCAGTTACGGAACGGGACAGGGAAACTATGGCTACACCTTC. Amino acids: CASSYGTGQGNYGYTF.

The table lists this clonotype with a count of one. This chain joins TRBV5-6 and TRBJ1-5; 8 bases agree with TRBD1. Germline lookup yields CDR1 SGHDT and CDR2 YYEEEE. This CDR3 comprises 14 residues. Trimming at V came to 0 bases and at J to 6 bases, leaving 2 bases not matched to a gene. CDR3: CASSLGTGFQPQHF. CDR3 nucleotide sequence: TGTGCCAGCAGCTTGGGGACAGGGTTTCAGCCCCAGCATTTT.

The CDR3 region has the DNA TGCGCCAGCAGCCTATTACAGGGGAGCAGGACTTATTCACCCCTCCACTTT. This translates into CASSLLQGSRTYSPLHF. This sequence joins TRBV4-1 and TRBJ1-6, with 7 bases matching TRBD1. The CDR3 totals 17 residues. The V and J ends lost 4 bases and 8 bases, in that order; junction bases with no gene match: 14. Germline V CDR1 and CDR2: MGHRA, YSYEKL.

The chain recombines TRBV5-1 with TRBJ2-3; 8 bases match TRBD2. The CDR3 consists of 16 residues. The germline gives CDR1 SGHRS, CDR2 YFSETQ. Trimming cost V 4 bases and J 2 bases; bases outside gene matches: 9. CDR3 protein: CASSPYGGADTDTQYF. CDR3 sequence (DNA): TGCGCCAGCAGCCCCTACGGGGGGGCCGACACAGATACGCAGTATTTT.

In its sample, this clonotype was seen a few times. The junction does not match germline at one end; this may be a read error. The gene calls are TRBV13 and TRBJ1-1; D call uncertain. This CDR3 is 12 amino acids long. Germline V gene lookup returns CDR1 PRHDT and CDR2 FYEKMQ (reference sequence). In DNA form, the CDR3 reads TGTGCCAGCAGCTCCGTTAACAGTGAAGCTTTCTTT. It codes for CASSSVNSEAFF. Variable domain in full (rest from reference TRBV13 and TRBJ1-1): AAGVIQSPRHLIKEKRETATLKCYPIPRHDTVYWYQQGPGQDPQFLISFYEKMQSDKGSIPDRFSAQQFSDYHSELNMSSLELGDSALYFCASSSVNSEAFFGQGTRLTVV.

This clonotype appeared a single time. The junction shows a germline mismatch at one end, possibly a read error. CDR3 region: CASSLSVSYGDTIYF. CDR3 nucleotide sequence: TGTGCCAGCAGTTTAAGTGTCAGTTATGGAGACACCATATATTTT. The gene calls are TRBV12-3 or TRBV12-4 and TRBJ1-3, with D unclear. The length of the CDR3 is 15 residues.

This chain joins TRBV6-1 and TRBJ2-3; D remains ambiguous. The CDR3 loop spans 14 amino acids. Trimming left V 7 bases short and J 0 bases short, with 11 bases between. Germline V CDR1 and CDR2: MNHNS, SASEGT. The CDR3 DNA is TGTGCCAGCACCAAAAGGTCCAGCACAGATACGCAGTATTTT. This gives the protein CASTKRSSTDTQYF.

CDR3 bases: TGTGCCAGCTTCTATCCAGCGGGAGCGAACACCGGGGAGCTGTTTTTT. It yields the protein CASFYPAGANTGELFF. The genes are TRBV7-2 and TRBJ2-2; TRBD2 agrees at 8 bases. This CDR3 region has 16 residues. The V segment lost 8 bases and the J segment 0 bases; nucleotides outside the gene matches: 8. In germline, CDR1 is SGHTA, CDR2 FQGNSA.

This sequence joins TRBV19 and TRBJ1-2; TRBD1 is a possible D gene (6 bases). Germline V gives CDR1 LNHDA, CDR2 SQIVND (reference sequence). The CDR3 runs to 15 residues. V was pared by 7 bases and J by 8 bases, with 23 bases between. CDR3 sequence (DNA): TGTGCCAGTACCGACAGGACCGGGGAGGGAGACGGCTACACCTTC. This sequence encodes CASTDRTGEGDGYTF. Combining the CDR3 with reference TRBV19 and TRBJ1-2 gives the whole variable domain DGGITQSPKYLFRKEGQNVTLSCEQNLNHDAMYWYRQDPGQGLRLIYYSQIVNDFQKGDIAEGYSVSREKKESFPLTVTSAQKNPTAFYLCASTDRTGEGDGYTFGSGTRLTVV.

This chain connects TRBV7-3 to TRBJ2-2; 7 bases are a match to TRBD1. This CDR3 contains 14 residues. In germline, CDR1 is SGHTA, CDR2 FQGTGA. V was pared by 6 bases and J by 2 bases, with 3 bases of the junction left unmatched. The CDR3 sequence: CASRRDSNTGELFF. The CDR3 region has the DNA TGTGCCAGCAGAAGGGACAGTAACACCGGGGAGCTGTTTTTT.

This clonotype has just a few counts. This chain joins TRBV6-5 and TRBJ1-2; D not certain. The length of the CDR3 is 14 residues. V shed 2 bases and J shed 5 bases, with 12 bases lying between them. Germline V gene sequence: CDR1 MNHEY, CDR2 SVGAGI. The CDR3 nucleotides read TGTGCCAGCAGTTACAATCAGGAAGGTTATGGCTACACCTTC. It encodes CASSYNQEGYGYTF.

This clonotype was recorded a few times. The CDR3 region has the DNA TGCGCCAGCAGCTTGAACTGGGACAGGGTTGATGGCTACACCTTC. It codes for CASSLNWDRVDGYTF. V is TRBV5-1 and J is TRBJ1-2; 9 bases match TRBD1. The CDR3 consists of 15 residues. Germline loops: CDR1 SGHRS, CDR2 YFSETQ. The V segment lost 1 base and the J segment 6 bases; nucleotides outside the gene matches: 7.

Of note for this clonotype: Relative to the germline gene, one junction end is altered; a read error may explain this. V is TRBV5-1 and J is TRBJ2-7; D is unclear. In germline, CDR1 is SGHRS, CDR2 YFSETQ. The CDR3 has 15 amino acids. The CDR3 DNA follows: TGTGCCAGCACCCTGGCAGTCCGCTCCGGATACGAGCAGTACTTC. Protein sequence: CASTLAVRSGYEQYF.

This rearrangement joins TRBV7-2 to TRBJ1-4; tentative D call: TRBD1 (5 bases). CDR1 and CDR2 from the germline V gene are SGHTA and FQGNSA. V lost 2 bases and J 10 bases, leaving 20 bases between the germline ends. CDR3 length: 16 amino acids. The CDR3 DNA is TGTGCCAGCAGCTTATCCCTGGCGCAGGGAGCCGCAAAACTGTTTTTT. Protein product: CASSLSLAQGAAKLFF. The full variable domain, in which reference TRBV7-2 and TRBJ1-4 provide the parts outside the CDR3, is GAGVSQSPSNKVTEKGKDVELRCDPISGHTALYWYRQSLGQGLEFLIYFQGNSAPDKSGLPSDRFSAERTGGSVSTLTIQRTQQEDSAVYLCASSLSLAQGAAKLFFGSGTQLSVL.

V is TRBV5-5 and J is TRBJ2-7; D may match TRBD1 or TRBD2 (5 bases each). The CDR3 extends over 16 amino acids. Germline V gives CDR1 SGHKS, CDR2 YYEKEE (reference sequence). The V end was cut by 4 bases, the J end by 1 base, with 18 bases between. Here the CDR3 reads CASSKDGWDVSYEQYF. Written as DNA, the CDR3 is TGTGCCAGCAGCAAGGATGGGTGGGACGTTTCCTACGAGCAGTACTTC.

CDR3 nucleotides: TGCGCCAGCAGCCAATTATTTCGGGTGCGGGACACTGAAGCTTTCTTT. Protein product: CASSQLFRVRDTEAFF. J is TRBJ1-1 and V is TRBV4-1; D unclear. Germline V lookup: CDR1 MGHRA, CDR2 YSYEKL. The CDR3 spans 16 residues. The ends were cut back, 2 bases at V and 3 bases at J, with 16 bases in the middle.

The chain employs TRBV20-1 and TRBJ1-2, with TRBD1 matching 10 bases. Germline V gene data show CDR1 as DFQATT and CDR2 as SNEGSKA (reference sequence). V lost 2 bases and J lost 4; bases outside the gene matches: 4. The length of the CDR3 is 14 residues. In DNA form, the CDR3 reads TGCAGTGCTAGACGCGGGACAGGGGCCTATGGCTACACCTTC. Translating gives CSARRGTGAYGYTF.

V is TRBV18 and J is TRBJ2-7; possibly TRBD2 for D (6 bases). The CDR3 has 15 residues. V gave up 6 bases and J gave up 2 bases, with 17 bases separating them. CDR1 and CDR2 from the germline V gene are KGHSH and LQKENI. CDR3 coding DNA: TGTGCCAGCTCGTACCGGGACTGGGGGGCCTACGAGCAGTACTTC. It encodes CASSYRDWGAYEQYF.

V and J are TRBV20-1 and TRBJ2-7, with D possibly matching TRBD1 (6 bases). This CDR3 comprises 15 residues. Germline CDR1 DFQATT, CDR2 SNEGSKA (reference sequence). Trimming cost V 3 bases and J 0 bases, with 15 bases left between them. The CDR3 protein is CSASLGQFDSYEQYF. The DNA for the CDR3 is TGCAGTGCTAGCCTCGGACAGTTTGACTCCTACGAGCAGTACTTC.

The J gene is TRBJ2-7, the V gene TRBV10-3; TRBD2 aligns across 15 bases. V trimming: 5 bases; J trimming: 4 bases; junction bases outside the gene matches: 12. The CDR3 contains 18 residues. Looked up from germline, CDR1 is ENHRY and CDR2 is SYGVKD. The CDR3 protein is CAISPGTSGRTEVYEQYF. DNA for the CDR3: TGTGCCATCAGTCCCGGGACTAGCGGGAGGACAGAAGTTTACGAGCAGTACTTC.

In nucleotides, the CDR3 is TGTGCCAGCGTCCAGGGGGCGACCGGGGAGCTGTTTTTT. Encoded protein: CASVQGATGELFF. This chain uses TRBV2 with TRBJ2-2; the match to TRBD1 covers 8 bases. The V gene end was trimmed by 8 bases and the J gene end by 5 bases; junction bases not matched to a gene: 4. The germline gives CDR1 SNHLY, CDR2 FYNNEI. The CDR3 is 13 residues long.

The chain carries TRBV7-9 and TRBJ1-2, with D perhaps matching TRBD1 (6 bases). Between the trimmed V and J ends, which lost 4 bases and 0 bases, there was a span of 9 bases. Looked up from germline, CDR1 is SEHNR and CDR2 is FQNEAQ (reference sequence). The length of the CDR3 is 14 residues. The CDR3 DNA reads as TGTGCCAGCAGCTCCCAGGGGCCTAACTATGGCTACACCTTC. Its translation: CASSSQGPNYGYTF.

The genes are TRBV7-2 and TRBJ1-6; tentative D call: TRBD1 (6 bases). CDR3 length: 15 residues. V lost 6 bases and J 9 bases, leaving 18 bases between the germline ends. The germline CDR1 and CDR2 sequences are SGHTA and FQGNSA. The CDR3 DNA reads TGTGCCAGCAGAAAAGGGGACATCTTCGGTTCACCCCTCCACTTT. Translated: CASRKGDIFGSPLHF.

This clonotype counts as hyperexpanded. V is TRBV5-4 and J is TRBJ2-6; 9 bases agree with TRBD1. Germline assignment: CDR1 SGHNT and CDR2 YYREEE (reference sequence). V trimming: 4 bases; J trimming: 1 base; junction bases outside the gene matches: 6. There are 17 residues in the CDR3. The CDR3, as DNA: TGTGCCAGCAGCCCTGGGACAGGGACGTCTGGGGCCAACGTCCTGACTTTC. Amino acids: CASSPGTGTSGANVLTF.